One and the same sample provided the 20 T cell receptor beta chains below, sequenced in a study of OX40 agonist ivuxolimab in advanced cancers. TCRdb keeps only in-frame clones here, not all; method: immunoSEQ multiplex PCR. In the table there are 90,000 to 100,000 clones, roughly nine tenths of which are singletons. The material was CD4+ or CD8+ T cells sorted from blood, obtained in a trial of the OX40 agonist ivuxolimab. The source of these receptors is an adult with an advanced solid tumor such as melanoma, head and neck, liver or kidney cancer.

The chain has TRBV18 and TRBJ1-3, with D hard to call. Germline V CDR1 and CDR2: KGHSH, LQKENI. CDR3 length equals 12 residues. V lost 3 bases, J lost 9 bases, and 9 bases lay in between. The CDR3: CASSPAPPTIYF. The DNA for the CDR3 is TGTGCCAGCTCACCCGCCCCGCCCACCATATATTTT.

The chain couples TRBV27 to TRBJ2-2, with 9 bases fitting TRBD1. Per germline, CDR1 MNHEY and CDR2 SMNVEV (reference sequence). V dropped 8 bases and J dropped 0; count of bases not matched to a gene: 1. This CDR3 contains 14 residues. The CDR3 sequence is CASRQGANTGELFF. The DNA for the CDR3 is TGTGCCAGCCGACAGGGGGCGAACACCGGGGAGCTGTTTTTT.

Concerning this clone: The sample has other DNA sequences that encode this CDR3 too. The CDR3 reads CASSLGGGQETQYF. CDR3 nucleotides: TGTGCCAGCAGCTTGGGAGGGGGCCAAGAGACCCAGTACTTC. The genes are TRBV5-4 and TRBJ2-5; the D gene is possibly TRBD1 (6 bases). Germline values: CDR1 SGHNT, CDR2 YYREEE (reference sequence). The CDR3 has 14 amino acids. V lost 0 bases, J lost 1 base, and 7 bases lay in between.

This chain uses TRBV6-5 with TRBJ1-3; D remains ambiguous. The CDR3 has 16 residues. Germline CDR1 MNHEY, CDR2 SVGAGI. Trimming shortened V by 0 bases and J by 4 bases, and 13 bases separated the two germline ends. CDR3: CASSYSTRAAGNTIYF. As DNA, the CDR3 is TGTGCCAGCAGTTACTCCACCCGGGCGGCAGGAAACACCATATATTTT.

The V gene is TRBV4-1, the J gene TRBJ1-3; D possibly corresponds to TRBD1 (5 bases). V gave up 4 bases and J gave up 0 bases, with 22 bases separating them. The germline CDR1 and CDR2 sequences are MGHRA and YSYEKL. This CDR3 has 19 residues. This CDR3 reads CASSLRFIGGGPSGNTIYF. The DNA of the CDR3 is TGCGCCAGCAGCCTTCGATTTATCGGCGGGGGTCCCTCTGGAAACACCATATATTTT.

This clone was picked up one time. This rearrangement joins TRBV21-1 to TRBJ1-5. TRBV21-1 counts as a pseudogene. This CDR3 has 17 residues. The DNA for the CDR3 is TGTGCCAGCAGCAAAGGGGAGCGCAGGGATAGCAATCAGCCCCAGCATTTT. Amino acid sequence: CASSKGERRDSNQPQHF.

The genes are TRBV5-4 and TRBJ1-2; 7 bases line up with TRBD1. J was trimmed by 8 bases and V by 0 bases; bases with no gene match: 4. The CDR3 spans 13 residues. The germline V gene encodes CDR1 SGHNT and CDR2 YYREEE (reference sequence). CDR3 sequence reads: CASSLEQGLGYTF. The CDR3 DNA reads TGTGCCAGCAGCTTGGAACAGGGGCTGGGCTACACCTTC.

The chain is built from TRBV5-1 and TRBJ1-2; the D gene is possibly TRBD1 (5 bases). Germline-derived CDR1 and CDR2 are SGHRS and YFSETQ. V shed 4 bases and J shed 4 bases, with 14 bases lying between them. There are 14 residues in the CDR3. The CDR3 DNA reads TGCGCCAGCAGCCAGGGCCCGACCCGCTATGGCTACACCTTC. Translation: CASSQGPTRYGYTF. The full variable domain, with the rest looked up from reference TRBV5-1 and TRBJ1-2, is KAGVTQTPRYLIKTRGQQVTLSCSPISGHRSVSWYQQTPGQGLQFLFEYFSETQRNKGNFPGRFSGRQFSNSRSEMNVSTLELGDSALYLCASSQGPTRYGYTFGSGTRLTVV.

The CDR3 nucleotides are TGTGCCAGCAGCTCGGAAAGGAACACTGAAGCTTTCTTT. This gives the protein CASSSERNTEAFF. The chain couples TRBV11-3 to TRBJ1-1; D gene uncertain. Germline assignment: CDR1 SGHNT and CDR2 YENEEA. CDR3 length: 13 residues. V was pared by 4 bases and J by 1 base, with 7 bases between.

V and J are TRBV28 and TRBJ2-1; D is unclear. Germline V gene lookup returns CDR1 MDHEN and CDR2 SYDVKM. With 3 bases removed from V and 0 bases from J, the gap between germline ends came to 9 bases. The CDR3 has 15 amino acids. The CDR3 sequence: CASSLAGSSYNEQFF. For the CDR3, the DNA is TGTGCCAGCAGTTTGGCTGGGTCCTCCTACAATGAGCAGTTCTTC.

The genes are TRBV29-1 and TRBJ1-1; 7 bases match TRBD1. Germline assignment: CDR1 SQVTM and CDR2 ANQGSEA. After removal of 4 bases from V and 1 base from J, the junction contained 0 bases not matched to a gene. CDR3 size: 12 residues. CDR3 residues: CSVGQGNTEAFF. The CDR3, as DNA: TGCAGCGTTGGACAGGGGAACACTGAAGCTTTCTTT.

V gene TRBV28 combines with J gene TRBJ1-1; 8 positions agree with TRBD1. The J segment lost 3 bases and the V segment lost 9 bases, leaving 9 bases of the junction unmatched. Germline V gene lookup returns CDR1 MDHEN and CDR2 SYDVKM. The CDR3 runs 14 residues. The CDR3 DNA follows: TGTGCCAGTTTTACAGGGGGGAAGGACACTGAAGCTTTCTTT. Protein: CASFTGGKDTEAFF.

The rearrangement joins TRBV7-9 to TRBJ2-7; 7 positions match TRBD1. CDR1 is SEHNR and CDR2 is FQNEAQ in the germline V gene (reference sequence). The CDR3 totals 14 residues. Losses at the gene ends were 1 base for V and 3 bases for J; bases not matched to a gene: 3. The CDR3 sequence: CASSLGDRIYEQYF. The DNA of the CDR3 is TGTGCCAGCAGCTTAGGGGACAGAATCTACGAGCAGTACTTC.

This clone showed up just once. The rearrangement joins TRBV7-2 to TRBJ2-3, with 9 bases that match TRBD2. Trimming at V came to 7 bases and at J to 4 bases, leaving 9 bases not matched to a gene. Germline assignment: CDR1 SGHTA and CDR2 FQGNSA. The CDR3 loop spans 15 amino acids. CDR3 nucleotide sequence: TGTGCCAGCATCAGGAGCGGGAGGAATGCAGATACGCAGTATTTT. Translated: CASIRSGRNADTQYF.

This clone has ten or more counts. This chain uses TRBV7-9 with TRBJ2-1; tentatively, D is TRBD1 or TRBD2 (5 bases each). Trimming removed 0 bases from V and 0 bases from J, with 12 bases in between. The CDR3 consists of 17 residues. The germline V gene has CDR1 SEHNR and CDR2 FQNEAQ (reference sequence). The CDR3 region is CASSLAGRVNSYNEQFF. The CDR3, as DNA: TGTGCCAGCAGCTTAGCGGGGCGGGTTAACTCCTACAATGAGCAGTTCTTC.

This rearrangement joins TRBV30 to TRBJ1-1, with D hard to call. The CDR3 is 11 amino acids. Trimming took off 4 bases at V and 7 bases at J, with 10 bases between the two ends. Germline V gene lookup returns CDR1 GTSNPN and CDR2 SVGIG (reference sequence). The CDR3 DNA sequence: TGTGCCTGGATCTTGGCGGATGAAGCTTTCTTT. Translated: CAWILADEAFF. The full variable domain, its missing parts supplied by reference TRBV30 and TRBJ1-1, is SQTIHQWPATLVQPVGSPLSLECTVEGTSNPNLYWYRQAAGRGLQLLFYSVGIGQISSEVPQNLSASRPQDRQFILSSKKLLLSDSGFYLCAWILADEAFFGQGTRLTVV.

V and J are TRBV6-5 and TRBJ2-7, with a possible D match to TRBD1 (6 bases). In germline, CDR1 is MNHEY, CDR2 SVGAGI. V was shortened by 6 bases and J by 0 bases, with 15 bases between the two germline ends. This CDR3 region has 15 residues. The CDR3 nucleotides are TGTGCCAGCAGAAAGAGACAGGATCACTCCTACGAGCAGTACGTC. It yields the protein CASRKRQDHSYEQYV.

V usage is TRBV6-1 and J usage is TRBJ2-1; D remains ambiguous. Germline values: CDR1 MNHNS, CDR2 SASEGT. V shed 8 bases and J shed 5 bases, with 19 bases lying between them. The CDR3 runs to 15 residues. The CDR3 region is CASVPHSDGHNEQFF. The DNA for the CDR3 is TGTGCCAGCGTTCCTCACTCGGACGGGCACAATGAGCAGTTCTTC.

The chain joins TRBV7-2 to TRBJ1-1; D possibly corresponds to TRBD1 (5 bases). CDR3 size: 13 residues. The ends were cut back, 4 bases at V and 2 bases at J, with 8 bases in the middle. CDR1 SGHTA and CDR2 FQGNSA come from the germline V gene. The CDR3 spells CASSWQGNTEAFF. The CDR3 DNA sequence: TGTGCCAGCAGCTGGCAGGGAAACACTGAAGCTTTCTTT. Based on the CDR3 plus reference TRBV7-2 and TRBJ1-1, the full variable domain is GAGVSQSPSNKVTEKGKDVELRCDPISGHTALYWYRQSLGQGLEFLIYFQGNSAPDKSGLPSDRFSAERTGGSVSTLTIQRTQQEDSAVYLCASSWQGNTEAFFGQGTRLTVV.

This clone has just one count. The J gene is TRBJ2-3, the V gene TRBV18, with 7 bases that match TRBD2. The germline V gene encodes CDR1 KGHSH and CDR2 LQKENI. The ends lost 0 bases at V and 1 base at J; junction bases unmatched: 19. The CDR3 length is 21 residues. The CDR3: CASSPPGLLAVTSRGTDTQYF. CDR3 in DNA: TGTGCCAGCTCACCACCGGGTTTGCTAGCGGTCACTTCGAGAGGCACAGATACGCAGTATTTT.